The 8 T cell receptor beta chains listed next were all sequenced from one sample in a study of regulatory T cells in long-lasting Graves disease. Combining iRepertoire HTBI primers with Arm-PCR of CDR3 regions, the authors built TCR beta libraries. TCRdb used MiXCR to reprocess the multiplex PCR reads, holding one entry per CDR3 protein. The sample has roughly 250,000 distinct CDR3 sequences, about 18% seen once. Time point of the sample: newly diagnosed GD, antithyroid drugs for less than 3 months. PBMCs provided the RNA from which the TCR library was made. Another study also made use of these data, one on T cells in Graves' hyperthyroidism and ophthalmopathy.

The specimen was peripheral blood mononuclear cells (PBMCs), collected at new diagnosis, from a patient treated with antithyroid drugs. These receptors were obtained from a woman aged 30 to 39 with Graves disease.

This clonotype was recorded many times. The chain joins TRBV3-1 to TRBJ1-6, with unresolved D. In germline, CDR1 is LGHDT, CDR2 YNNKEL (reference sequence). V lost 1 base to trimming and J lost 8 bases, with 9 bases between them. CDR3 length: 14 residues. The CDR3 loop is CASSQVARDSPLHF. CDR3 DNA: TGTGCCAGCAGCCAAGTGGCCAGAGATTCACCCCTCCACTTT.

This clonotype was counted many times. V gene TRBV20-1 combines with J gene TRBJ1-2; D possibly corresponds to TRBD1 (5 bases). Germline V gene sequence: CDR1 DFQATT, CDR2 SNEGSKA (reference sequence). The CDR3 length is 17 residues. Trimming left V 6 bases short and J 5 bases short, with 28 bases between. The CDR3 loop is CSAGKAWRQGSEYGYTF. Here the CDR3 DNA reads TGCAGTGCCGGAAAGGCTTGGAGGCAGGGTTCGGAATATGGCTACACCTTC.

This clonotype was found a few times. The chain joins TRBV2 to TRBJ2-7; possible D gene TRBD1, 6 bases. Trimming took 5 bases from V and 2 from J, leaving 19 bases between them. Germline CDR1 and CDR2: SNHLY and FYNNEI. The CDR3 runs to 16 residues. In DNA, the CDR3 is TGTGCCAGCAGTCAAACAGGGCTGGGTAGACCCTACGAGCAGTACTTC. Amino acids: CASSQTGLGRPYEQYF.

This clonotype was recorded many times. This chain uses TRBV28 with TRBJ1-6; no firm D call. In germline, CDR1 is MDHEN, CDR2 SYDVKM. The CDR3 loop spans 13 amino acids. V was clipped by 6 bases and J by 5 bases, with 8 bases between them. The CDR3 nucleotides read TGTGCCAGCAGCCCCACAAATAATTCACCCCTCCACTTT. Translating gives CASSPTNNSPLHF.

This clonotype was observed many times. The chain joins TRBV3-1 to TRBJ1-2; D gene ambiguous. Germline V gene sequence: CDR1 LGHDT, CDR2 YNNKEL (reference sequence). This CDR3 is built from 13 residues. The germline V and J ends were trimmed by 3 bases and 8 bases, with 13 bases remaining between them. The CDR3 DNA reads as TGTGCCAGCAGCCACGAAGCGGGGAGAGGCTACACCTTC. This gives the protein CASSHEAGRGYTF.

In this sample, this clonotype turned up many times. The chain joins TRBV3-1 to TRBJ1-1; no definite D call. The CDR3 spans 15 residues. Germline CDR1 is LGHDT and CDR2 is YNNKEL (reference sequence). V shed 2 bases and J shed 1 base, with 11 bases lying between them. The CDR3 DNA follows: TGTGCCAGCAGCCAACCCGACGGAGCGAACACTGAAGCTTTCTTT. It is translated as CASSQPDGANTEAFF.

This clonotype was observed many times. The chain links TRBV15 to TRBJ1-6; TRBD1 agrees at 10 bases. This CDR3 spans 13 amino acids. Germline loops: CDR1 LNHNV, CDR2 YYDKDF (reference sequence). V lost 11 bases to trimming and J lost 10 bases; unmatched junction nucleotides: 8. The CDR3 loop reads CAASDRGKSPLHF. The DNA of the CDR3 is TGTGCCGCCTCGGACAGGGGGAAATCACCCCTCCACTTT.

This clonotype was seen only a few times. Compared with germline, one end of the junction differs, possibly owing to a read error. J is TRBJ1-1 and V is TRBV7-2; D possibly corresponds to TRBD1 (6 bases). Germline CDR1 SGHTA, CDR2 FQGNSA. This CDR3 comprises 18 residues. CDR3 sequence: CASSLRGFRRAGYTEALF. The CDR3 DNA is TGTGCCAGCAGCTTAAGGGGGTTCAGGAGGGCTGGTTACACTGAAGCTCTCTTT. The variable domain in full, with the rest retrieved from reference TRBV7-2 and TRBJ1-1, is GAGVSQSPSNKVTEKGKDVELRCDPISGHTALYWYRQSLGQGLEFLIYFQGNSAPDKSGLPSDRFSAERTGGSVSTLTIQRTQQEDSAVYLCASSLRGFRRAGYTEALFGQGTRLTVV.